The text below deals with one TCR beta chain. The target antigen is unknown. The library targeted TCRbeta and was prepared with unique molecular identifiers. TCRdb re-derived calls from the PCR reads in MiXCR, one entry per CDR3 protein. The table shows about 130,000 distinct CDR3 sequences, with roughly 10% occurring only once. This sample is drawn from a study of T-cell reconstitution after alpha-beta-depleted transplantation in children. The CDR3 contains 14 residues. In germline, CDR1 is LNHDA, CDR2 SQIVND (reference sequence). Trimming took 4 bases from V and 3 from J; bases not matched to a gene: 5. Findings and caveats of the study: Reported findings indicate that, about two months after transplant, alpha-beta T cells came from several hundred expanded clones, which were derived from non-depleted graft cells. Elevated TCRbeta diversity at day 60 was traced, in some patients, to surviving recipient T cells and thymic progenitors. After one year, T-cell counts and TCRbeta diversity mostly came from new T cells.

The clonotype was recovered from a girl younger than two who had a stem cell transplant for combined immunodeficiency, so the T cells may come from the graft donor. The rearrangement joins TRBV19 to TRBJ1-2; 7 bases align to TRBD1. The specimen was PBMCs, mostly from graft donor cells, collected 180 days after TCRalphabeta/CD19-depleted stem cell transplant. This chain's CDR3 is CASSRTGADYGYTF. CDR3 sequence (DNA): TGTGCCAGTAGTAGAACAGGGGCGGACTATGGCTACACCTTC.